Sequencing of this T cell receptor beta chain was carried out in a study of post-analysis software for immune sequencing data. General study points: The five TRBV segments detected at higher frequency in patients than in controls included TRBV5-6, TRBV5-1 and TRBV20-1.

About this clonotype: The target antigen is unknown.

Libraries were made from TCR beta cDNA, and they carried unique molecular identifiers. TCRdb fed the PCR reads into MiXCR, producing one record per CDR3 protein. The sample has around 710,000 distinct CDR3 sequences, around 45% seen once. The CDR3 is made up of 12 amino acids. The V end lost 3 bases, the J end lost 6 bases, and 8 bases lay between the germline ends. The germline V gene has CDR1 SQVTM and CDR2 ANQGSEA. The gene calls are TRBV29-1 and TRBJ2-2; possible D gene TRBD2, 5 bases. This TCR derives from a girl aged 5-17 years with multiple sclerosis. Sequenced sample: blood. This CDR3 is CSVERVAGELFF. DNA of the CDR3: TGCAGCGTTGAGCGGGTGGCCGGGGAGCTGTTTTTT.